The T cell receptor beta chain described here comes from a study of CD8 T cells in ankylosing spondylitis. This clonotype was seen ten or more times. The antigen remains unidentified. Deletions cut 7 bases from V and 2 bases from J, with 9 bases between. The CDR3 has 12 residues. In germline, CDR1 is SQVTM, CDR2 ANQGSEA. Generation of TCR beta libraries employed quantitative 5'-RACE incorporating molecular barcodes. In TCRdb, the 5' RACE reads were re-called with MiXCR into one record per CDR3 protein. The sample lists about 800,000 distinct CDR3 sequences, about 10% occurring once. Whole-study results and caveats: With a CD8+ phenotype, disease-linked clones were relatively rare in peripheral blood. As reported, disease-linked clones showed significant enrichment in matched ankylosing spondylitis synovial fluid. Roughly eight highly homologous variants formed a TCR beta motif that appeared characteristic of ankylosing spondylitis blood.

The source material was blood, either unsorted or a sorted T cell fraction (not recorded which). The receptor's source is a male donor with ankylosing spondylitis. This chain connects TRBV29-1 to TRBJ2-1; possible D gene TRBD2, 5 bases. This CDR3 reads CSGGLAYNEQFF. The CDR3, as DNA: TGCAGCGGTGGACTGGCCTACAATGAGCAGTTCTTC.